This note documents a single T cell receptor (beta chain) sequence. The CDR3 consists of 16 residues. Germline trimming cut 2 bases from V and 2 bases from J; bases unmatched to any gene: 4. Germline V lookup: CDR1 SGHAT, CDR2 FQDESV (reference sequence). This sample was included in a study of blood T cell repertoires in COVID-19. In the study overall: From the United States, Italy and Spain came samples of acute and convalescent COVID-19.

The data were produced by immunoSEQ multiplex PCR, yet TCRdb's version contains in-frame clones alone and is incomplete. This sample has 68,000 or so clones, with around 84% found just once. Sequenced input: peripheral blood. The receptor was derived from a middle-aged man with acute or convalescent COVID-19. This sequence joins TRBV11-1 and TRBJ2-3; 10 bases are shared with TRBD2. The CDR3 region has the DNA TGTGCCAGCAGCTTACGGACTAGCGGATCCACAGATACGCAGTATTTT. Translating gives CASSLRTSGSTDTQYF.